This TCR beta chain was found in a study of T cell responses to AZD1222 COVID-19 vaccine. Study observations and caveats: Donors, mostly white British, included more females; clonal diversity was possibly underestimated. Reports indicate that nearly half of spike-specific TCRs are directed at unmutated variant regions.

This CDR3 is 14 amino acids long. From germline, CDR1 is SGDLS and CDR2 YYNGEE. V was pared by 4 bases and J by 0 bases, with 5 bases between. Investigators merged groups given second doses at roughly 4 or roughly 12 weeks. About this clone: Its specificity is not known.

Method: immunoSEQ multiplex PCR; TCRdb's copy keeps in-frame clones and lacks some. This sample has 80,000 to 90,000 clones, with about 88% found just once. The V gene is TRBV9, the J gene TRBJ2-6; D remains ambiguous. The receptor's source is an adult who received the AZD1222 COVID-19 vaccine. Sample: peripheral blood, taken 28 days after the second AZD1222 dose. The CDR3 region has the DNA TGTGCCAGCAGCATGGTCTCTGGGGCCAACGTCCTGACTTTC. Translating gives CASSMVSGANVLTF.